These 26 T cell receptor beta chains came from one sample sequenced in a study of T cell responses to AZD1222 COVID-19 vaccine. TCRdb's table, derived via immunoSEQ multiplex PCR, lists solely in-frame clones and lacks some. The table includes about 150,000 clones, roughly 92% detected once. The starting material was peripheral blood, obtained on day 0 of AZD1222 vaccination. These receptors were collected from an adult in good health.

This chain connects TRBV7-6 to TRBJ2-6; 8 nucleotides match TRBD1. Looked up from germline, CDR1 is SGHVS and CDR2 is FNYEAQ. V lost 5 bases, J lost 4 bases, and 4 bases stayed unmatched. The CDR3 contains 15 residues. DNA for the CDR3: TGTGCCAGCAGCCCAGGGACAGGCGGGGCCAACGTCCTGACTTTC. Translated: CASSPGTGGANVLTF.

This clone was recorded once. V and J are TRBV7-8 and TRBJ1-5; D remains ambiguous. Germline-derived CDR1 and CDR2 are SGHVS and FQNEAQ. V lost 2 bases to trimming and J lost 4 bases, with 12 bases between them. This CDR3 region has 15 residues. CDR3 sequence: CASSLKAVGNQPQHF. The CDR3 DNA follows: TGTGCCAGCAGCTTAAAGGCAGTCGGGAATCAGCCCCAGCATTTT.

The chain links TRBV18 to TRBJ2-7; no definite D call. The germline CDR1 and CDR2 sequences are KGHSH and LQKENI. V shed 2 bases and J shed 4 bases, with 15 bases lying between them. The CDR3 is 15 amino acids. The CDR3 DNA follows: TGTGCCAGCTCACCAGGGATTGGGGAAGGGTACGAGCAGTACTTC. It codes for CASSPGIGEGYEQYF. The full variable domain, rest sourced from reference TRBV18 and TRBJ2-7, is NAGVMQNPRHLVRRRGQEARLRCSPMKGHSHVYWYRQLPEEGLKFMVYLQKENIIDESGMPKERFSAEFPKEGPSILRIQQVVRGDSAAYFCASSPGIGEGYEQYFGPGTRLTVT.

The chain employs TRBV3-1 (or the pseudogene TRBV3-2) and TRBJ2-7; D remains ambiguous. Per germline, CDR1 LGHDT and CDR2 YNNKEL (reference sequence). CDR3 length equals 12 residues. V lost 3 bases, J lost 5 bases, and 8 bases lay in between. The CDR3 DNA reads as TGTGCCAGCAGCCAGGTGTCCCACGAGCAGTACTTC. The encoded protein is CASSQVSHEQYF.

The chain joins TRBV2 to TRBJ1-1; no reliable D call. Trimming shortened V by 7 bases and J by 0 bases, and 9 bases separated the two germline ends. This CDR3 spans 13 amino acids. The germline CDR1 and CDR2 sequences are SNHLY and FYNNEI. Here the CDR3 DNA reads TGTGCCAGCACCATTTCGATGAACACTGAAGCTTTCTTT. Protein sequence: CASTISMNTEAFF.

The gene calls are TRBV6-5 and TRBJ2-3; TRBD2 might be the D (5 bases). CDR3 size: 13 residues. The V gene's germline CDR1 is MNHEY and CDR2 SVGAGI. V was shortened by 5 bases and J by 5 bases, with 11 bases between the two germline ends. Here the CDR3 reads CASSLILEDTQYF. The CDR3, as DNA: TGTGCCAGCAGTCTCATACTAGAAGATACGCAGTATTTT.

This sequence joins TRBV21-1 and TRBJ1-2. TRBV21-1 is a listed pseudogene. The CDR3 has 12 residues. CDR3 loop: CANPPGSRGYTF. CDR3 nucleotides: TGTGCCAACCCCCCAGGGAGCCGTGGCTACACCTTC.

This chain uses TRBV2 with TRBJ2-5, with a possible D match to TRBD1 (6 bases). Germline values: CDR1 SNHLY, CDR2 FYNNEI. V lost 5 bases, J lost 4 bases, and 11 bases lay in between. CDR3 length equals 13 residues. In DNA form, the CDR3 reads TGTGCCAGCAGTTACAGGGCGGTAGAGACCCAGTACTTC. Translation gives CASSYRAVETQYF.

The genes are TRBV7-6 and TRBJ2-7, with 7 positions matching TRBD1. CDR1 SGHVS and CDR2 FNYEAQ come from the germline V gene. This CDR3 has 15 residues. Losses at the gene ends were 5 bases for V and 4 bases for J; bases not matched to a gene: 11. CDR3 in amino acids: CASSARGGDPYEQYF. The CDR3 coding sequence is TGTGCCAGCAGCGCCCGAGGGGGCGACCCTTACGAGCAGTACTTC.

V usage is TRBV7-9 and J usage is TRBJ1-5; D remains unclear. Trimming removed 3 bases from V and 1 base from J, with 7 bases in between. CDR3 length: 14 residues. CDR1 is SEHNR and CDR2 is FQNEAQ in the germline V gene (reference sequence). The CDR3 region is CASSLRGSNQPQHF. The CDR3 DNA reads as TGTGCCAGCAGCTTGCGGGGAAGCAATCAGCCCCAGCATTTT. Using reference TRBV7-9 and TRBJ1-5 for the parts outside the CDR3, the full variable domain is DTGVSQNPRHKITKRGQNVTFRCDPISEHNRLYWYRQTLGQGPEFLTYFQNEAQLEKSRLLSDRFSAERPKGSFSTLEIQRTEQGDSAMYLCASSLRGSNQPQHFGDGTRLSIL.

The V call is TRBV5-4, the J call TRBJ1-5; 7 bases match TRBD1. This CDR3 is 15 amino acids long. V was pared by 10 bases and J by 2 bases, with 12 bases of the junction left unmatched. Germline V gene data show CDR1 as SGHNT and CDR2 as YYREEE (reference sequence). The CDR3 spells CASSQGGGGNQPQHF. CDR3 nucleotides: TGTGCCTCATCACAAGGGGGCGGCGGCAATCAGCCCCAGCATTTT.

The table lists this clone with a count of one. CDR3 in amino acids: CASSPAGLGYEQYF. CDR3 DNA: TGTGCCAGCAGCCCTGCTGGACTGGGCTACGAGCAGTACTTC. This chain links TRBV11-3 with TRBJ2-7; a weak D match, TRBD2 (5 bases). CDR1 is SGHNT and CDR2 is YENEEA in the germline V gene. This CDR3 is built from 14 residues. V was cut by 5 bases and J by 3 bases, with 14 bases left in between.

This clone showed up just a few times. This rearrangement joins TRBV27 to TRBJ1-2, with D perhaps matching TRBD1 (5 bases). This CDR3 has 14 residues. Per the germline V gene, CDR1 is MNHEY and CDR2 is SMNVEV (reference sequence). V lost 2 bases and J 5 bases, leaving 12 bases between the germline ends. Written as DNA, the CDR3 is TGTGCCAGCAGTTTAAGGGGAGAGAGGTATGGCTACACCTTC. Translating it yields CASSLRGERYGYTF.

The genes are TRBV5-1 and TRBJ2-5; D tentatively fits TRBD1 or TRBD2 (5 bases each). Looked up from germline, CDR1 is SGHRS and CDR2 is YFSETQ. V was pared by 4 bases and J by 7 bases, with 11 bases between. CDR3 length equals 12 residues. The CDR3: CASSHTGGTQYF. CDR3 nucleotide sequence: TGCGCCAGCAGCCATACAGGAGGGACCCAGTACTTC. Full variable domain (outside the CDR3, taken from reference TRBV5-1 and TRBJ2-5): KAGVTQTPRYLIKTRGQQVTLSCSPISGHRSVSWYQQTPGQGLQFLFEYFSETQRNKGNFPGRFSGRQFSNSRSEMNVSTLELGDSALYLCASSHTGGTQYFGPGTRLLVL.

V usage is TRBV24-1 and J usage is TRBJ2-6; 9 bases agree with TRBD1. The CDR3 is 17 residues long. Germline trimming cut 4 bases from V and 4 bases from J; bases unmatched to any gene: 7. Looked up from germline, CDR1 is KGHDR and CDR2 is SFDVKD. CDR3 residues: CATSDWGQGSGANVLTF. In nucleotides, the CDR3 is TGTGCCACCAGTGACTGGGGACAGGGATCCGGGGCCAACGTCCTGACTTTC.

Turning to this clone: Other DNA sequences in this sample translate to the same CDR3. The genes are TRBV6-1 and TRBJ1-2; D unclear. From germline, CDR1 is MNHNS and CDR2 SASEGT. This CDR3 has 13 amino acids. Trimming took off 2 bases at V and 2 bases at J, with 6 bases between the two ends. Here the CDR3 DNA reads TGTGCCAGCAGTGAAAGGATAAACTATGGCTACACCTTC. It is translated as CASSERINYGYTF.

The chain uses TRBV18 and TRBJ2-1; D remains ambiguous. The V gene lost 2 bases and the J gene lost 5 bases, with 10 bases spanning the gap. CDR1 KGHSH and CDR2 LQKENI come from the germline V gene. This CDR3 has 14 residues. The CDR3 region is CASSPYYVNNEQFF. The CDR3 bases are TGTGCCAGCTCACCATATTACGTAAACAATGAGCAGTTCTTC.

The chain combines TRBV27 with TRBJ1-6, with D unclear. The germline V gene encodes CDR1 MNHEY and CDR2 SMNVEV (reference sequence). Between the trimmed V and J ends, which lost 2 bases and 10 bases, there was a span of 12 bases. This CDR3 contains 14 residues. The CDR3 sequence is CASSLDLGRSPLHF. The CDR3 DNA sequence: TGTGCCAGCAGTTTAGACCTTGGACGCTCACCCCTCCACTTT.

The J gene is TRBJ2-7, the V gene TRBV11-2; D gene ambiguous. The CDR3 consists of 14 residues. Trimming took 1 base from V and 3 from J, leaving 10 bases between them. Germline CDR1 SGHAT, CDR2 FQNNGV. The CDR3 is CASSLVSMNYEQYF. CDR3 DNA: TGTGCCAGCAGCTTAGTTTCGATGAACTACGAGCAGTACTTC.

The J gene is TRBJ1-3, the V gene TRBV7-9, with a tentative D call TRBD1 (5 bases). The CDR3 covers 16 residues. Germline V gene sequence: CDR1 SEHNR, CDR2 FQNEAQ (reference sequence). V lost 5 bases and J 0 bases, leaving 14 bases between the germline ends. The CDR3 DNA reads TGTGCCAGCAGCCGAAGCCTGGGGGGCTCTGGAAACACCATATATTTT. This encodes CASSRSLGGSGNTIYF.

The J gene is TRBJ2-5, the V gene TRBV7-6; D is possibly TRBD2 (5 bases). The CDR3 runs 15 residues. Germline V gene lookup returns CDR1 SGHVS and CDR2 FNYEAQ. V lost 7 bases, J lost 4 bases, and 19 bases lay in between. CDR3 amino acids: CASTPGVGWGETQYF. CDR3 coding DNA: TGTGCCAGCACCCCCGGGGTGGGTTGGGGAGAGACCCAGTACTTC.

This chain joins TRBV7-8 and TRBJ2-1, with D maybe TRBD2 (6 bases). In germline, CDR1 is SGHVS, CDR2 FQNEAQ. The CDR3 spans 15 residues. The V gene lost 5 bases and the J gene lost 0 bases, with 11 bases spanning the gap. The CDR3 DNA reads TGTGCCAGCAGCGCTAGCGAGAACTCCTACAATGAGCAGTTCTTC. Translating gives CASSASENSYNEQFF.

This sequence joins TRBV2 and TRBJ1-6; 10 bases align to TRBD1. J lost 13 bases, V lost 7 bases, and 10 bases had no gene match. CDR3 length: 14 residues. The germline V gene has CDR1 SNHLY and CDR2 FYNNEI. The CDR3: CASNRDRGRSPLHF. CDR3 in DNA: TGTGCCAGCAATAGGGACAGGGGCAGGTCTCCCCTCCACTTT. Full variable domain (missing parts from reference TRBV2 and TRBJ1-6): EPEVTQTPSHQVTQMGQEVILRCVPISNHLYFYWYRQILGQKVEFLVSFYNNEISEKSEIFDDQFSVERPDGSNFTLKIRSTKLEDSAMYFCASNRDRGRSPLHFGNGTRLTVT.

The rearrangement uses TRBV7-2 and TRBJ1-2, with 11 bases aligning to TRBD1. After removal of 2 bases from V and 4 bases from J, the junction contained 3 bases not matched to a gene. This CDR3 has 15 amino acids. Germline V gene data show CDR1 as SGHTA and CDR2 as FQGNSA. The CDR3 reads CASSLTDRGPYGYTF. CDR3 DNA: TGTGCCAGCAGCTTAACGGACAGGGGGCCCTATGGCTACACCTTC.

This rearrangement joins TRBV7-9 to TRBJ2-7; D not certain. There are 15 residues in the CDR3. The V gene lost 1 base and the J gene lost 0 bases, with 10 bases spanning the gap. CDR1 is SEHNR and CDR2 is FQNEAQ in the germline V gene (reference sequence). The chain's CDR3 is CASSLVSVSSYEQYF. In DNA form, the CDR3 reads TGTGCCAGCAGCTTAGTTTCTGTGAGCTCCTACGAGCAGTACTTC.

The chain employs TRBV7-3 and TRBJ2-7; 7 bases line up with TRBD2. This CDR3 is built from 15 residues. The germline CDR1 and CDR2 sequences are SGHTA and FQGTGA. With V trimmed by 5 bases and J by 0 bases, 7 bases remained unmatched. As DNA, the CDR3 is TGTGCCAGCAGCCCTGGCGGGGGTCCCTCCTACGAGCAGTACTTC. Amino acids: CASSPGGGPSYEQYF.